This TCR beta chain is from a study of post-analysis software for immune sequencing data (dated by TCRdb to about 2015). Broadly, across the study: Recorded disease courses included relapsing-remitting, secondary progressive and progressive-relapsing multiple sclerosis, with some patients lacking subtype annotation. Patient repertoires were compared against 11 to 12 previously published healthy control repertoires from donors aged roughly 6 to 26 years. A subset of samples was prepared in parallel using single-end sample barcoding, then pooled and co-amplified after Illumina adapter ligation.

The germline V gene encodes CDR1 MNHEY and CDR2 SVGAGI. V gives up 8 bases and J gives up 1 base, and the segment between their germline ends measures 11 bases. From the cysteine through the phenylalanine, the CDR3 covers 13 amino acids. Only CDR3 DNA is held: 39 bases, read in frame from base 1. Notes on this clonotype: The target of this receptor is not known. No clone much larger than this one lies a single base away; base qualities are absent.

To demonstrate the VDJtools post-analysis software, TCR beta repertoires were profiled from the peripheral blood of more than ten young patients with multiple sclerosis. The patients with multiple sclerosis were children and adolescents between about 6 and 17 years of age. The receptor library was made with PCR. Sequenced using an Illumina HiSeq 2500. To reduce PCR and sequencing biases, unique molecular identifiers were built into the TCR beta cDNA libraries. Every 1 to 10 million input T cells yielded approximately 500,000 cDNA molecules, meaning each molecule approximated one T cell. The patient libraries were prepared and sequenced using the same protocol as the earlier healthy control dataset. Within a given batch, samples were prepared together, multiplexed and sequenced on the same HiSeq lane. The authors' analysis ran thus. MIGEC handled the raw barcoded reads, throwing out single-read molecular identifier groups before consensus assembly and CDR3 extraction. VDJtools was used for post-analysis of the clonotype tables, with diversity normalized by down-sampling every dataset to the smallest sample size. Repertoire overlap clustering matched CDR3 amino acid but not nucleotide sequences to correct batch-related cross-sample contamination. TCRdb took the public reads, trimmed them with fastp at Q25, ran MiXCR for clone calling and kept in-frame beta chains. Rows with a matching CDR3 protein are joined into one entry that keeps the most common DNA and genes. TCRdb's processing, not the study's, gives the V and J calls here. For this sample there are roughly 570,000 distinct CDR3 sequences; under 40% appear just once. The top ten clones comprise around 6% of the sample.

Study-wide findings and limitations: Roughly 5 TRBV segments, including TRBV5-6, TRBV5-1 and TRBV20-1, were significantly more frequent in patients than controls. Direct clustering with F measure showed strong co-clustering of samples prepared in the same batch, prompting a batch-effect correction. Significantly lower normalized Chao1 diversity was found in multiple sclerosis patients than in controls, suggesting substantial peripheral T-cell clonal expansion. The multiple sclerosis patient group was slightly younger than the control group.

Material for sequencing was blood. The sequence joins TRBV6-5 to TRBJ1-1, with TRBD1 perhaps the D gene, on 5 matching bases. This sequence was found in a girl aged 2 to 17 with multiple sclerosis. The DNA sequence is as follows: TGTGCCAGCTGGGACTTTCAGAACACTGAAGCTTTCTTT. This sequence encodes CASWDFQNTEAFF.